A single sample gave rise to the 4 T cell receptor beta chains below, sequenced in a study of T cells in Graves' hyperthyroidism and ophthalmopathy. The investigators amplified TCR beta CDR3 regions from RNA transcripts. RT-PCR in the first round (using the HTBI primer set) targeted the TCR CDR3. Each CDR3 protein gets one entry after TCRdb re-called the multiplex PCR reads with MiXCR. In the table there are a few hundred thousand distinct CDR3 sequences, approximately 13% of which are singletons. The sample taken for sequencing was blood. Receptors originate from a woman in her twenties or thirties with Graves' hyperthyroidism that later progressed to Graves' ophthalmopathy.

The rearrangement joins TRBV6-1 to TRBJ1-1, with unresolved D. Trimming shortened V by 8 bases and J by 0 bases, and 10 bases separated the two germline ends. This CDR3 has 13 residues. Germline-derived CDR1 and CDR2 are MNHNS and SASEGT. In nucleotides, the CDR3 is TGTGCCAGCCAAGGGTCCATGAACACTGAAGCTTTCTTT. Translating it yields CASQGSMNTEAFF.

At least ten counts were recorded for this clonotype. The chain carries TRBV20-1 and TRBJ2-7, with 11 positions matching TRBD2. J lost 6 bases, V lost 3 bases, and 4 bases had no gene match. CDR1 and CDR2 (germline): DFQATT, SNEGSKA (reference sequence). The CDR3 covers 13 residues. The CDR3 region has the DNA TGCAGTGCTAGGCGGCTAGCGGGAGGCGAGCAGTACTTC. It is translated as CSARRLAGGEQYF.

Many counts were recorded for this clonotype. V gene TRBV20-1 combines with J gene TRBJ2-3, with no clear D. Trimming took 7 bases from V and 1 from J, leaving 9 bases between them. This CDR3 region has 12 residues. CDR1 is DFQATT, CDR2 SNEGSKA, per germline (reference sequence). The CDR3 nucleotides read TGCAGTGTTGACGCGCGCACAGATACGCAGTATTTT. Translation: CSVDARTDTQYF.

Ten or more counts support this clonotype. The V and J genes are TRBV12-3 or TRBV12-4 and TRBJ1-2; TRBD1 is a possible D gene (5 bases). This CDR3 contains 17 residues. The ends were cut back, 5 bases at V and 2 bases at J, with 21 bases in the middle. The CDR3 bases are TGTGCCAGCAGTCCGATCGGGGCAAGGGACCTAAACTATGGCTACACCTTC. Its protein product is CASSPIGARDLNYGYTF.